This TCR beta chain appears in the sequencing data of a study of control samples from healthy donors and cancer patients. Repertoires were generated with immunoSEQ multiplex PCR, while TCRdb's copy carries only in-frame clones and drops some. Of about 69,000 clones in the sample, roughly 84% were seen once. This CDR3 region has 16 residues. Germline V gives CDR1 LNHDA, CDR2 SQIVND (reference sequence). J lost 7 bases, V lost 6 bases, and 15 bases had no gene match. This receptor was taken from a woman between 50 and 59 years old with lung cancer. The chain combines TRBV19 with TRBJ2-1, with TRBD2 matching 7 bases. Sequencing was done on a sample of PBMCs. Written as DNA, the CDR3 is TGTGCCAGTAGGACTACCGGGACTAATCATAAGAATGAGCAGTTCTTC. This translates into CASRTTGTNHKNEQFF.